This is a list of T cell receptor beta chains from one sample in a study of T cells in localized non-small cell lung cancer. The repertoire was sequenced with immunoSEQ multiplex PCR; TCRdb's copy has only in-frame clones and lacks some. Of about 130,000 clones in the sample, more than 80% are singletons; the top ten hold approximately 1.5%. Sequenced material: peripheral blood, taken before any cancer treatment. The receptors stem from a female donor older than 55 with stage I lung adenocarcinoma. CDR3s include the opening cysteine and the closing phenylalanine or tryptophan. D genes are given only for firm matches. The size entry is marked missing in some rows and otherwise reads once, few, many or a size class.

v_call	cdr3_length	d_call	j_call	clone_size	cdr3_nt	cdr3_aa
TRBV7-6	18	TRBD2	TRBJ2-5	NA	TGTGCCAGCAGCTTAGGTTCGGCTAGCGGGCTTCTGGCGGAGACCCAGTACTTC	CASSLGSASGLLAETQYF
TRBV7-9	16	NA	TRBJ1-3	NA	TGTGCCAGCAGCTTGACTTCGACAGGCTCTGGAAACACCATATATTTT	CASSLTSTGSGNTIYF
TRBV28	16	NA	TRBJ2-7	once	TGTGCCAGCAGGAGTTCAGAGTTGGGTAGGTCTTACGAGCAGTACTTC	CASRSSELGRSYEQYF
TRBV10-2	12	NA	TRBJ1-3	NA	TGCGCCAGCAGTGTAAATGGAAACACCATATATTTT	CASSVNGNTIYF
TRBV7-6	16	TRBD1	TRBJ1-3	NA	TGTGCCAGCAGCGGGGGACAGGGGGCTTCTGGAAACACCATATATTTT	CASSGGQGASGNTIYF
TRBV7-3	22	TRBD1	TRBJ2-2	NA	TGTGCCAGCAGCCGCACCCCAGTGGACAGGGGAGCGGACTTTCTGAACTCCGGGGAGCTGTTTTTT	CASSRTPVDRGADFLNSGELFF
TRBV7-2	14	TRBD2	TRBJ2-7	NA	TGTGCCAGCAGAGCGGGACCTGAAACCTACGAGCAGTACTTC	CASRAGPETYEQYF
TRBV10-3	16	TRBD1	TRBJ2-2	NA	TGTGCCATCAGTGTGAACGCAGGGGGGAACACCGGGGAGCTGTTTTTT	CAISVNAGGNTGELFF
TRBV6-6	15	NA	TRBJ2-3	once	TGTGCCAGCACCGAAGGACAGACCTTCACAGATACGCAGTATTTT	CASTEGQTFTDTQYF
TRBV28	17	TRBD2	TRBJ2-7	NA	TGTGCCAGCAGTTCCCTCCGGGGGGGGTTGTCCTCCTACGAGCAGTACTTC	CASSSLRGGLSSYEQYF
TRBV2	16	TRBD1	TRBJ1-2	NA	TGTGCCAGCAGCGAAGAAGGACAGGGTCAATTGGGGGGCTACACCTTC	CASSEEGQGQLGGYTF
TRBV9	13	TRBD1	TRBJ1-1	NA	TGTGCCAGCAGAGGGACAGGCAACACTGAAGCTTTCTTT	CASRGTGNTEAFF
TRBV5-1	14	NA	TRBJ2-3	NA	TGCGCCAGCGGATACCGGGACCCTACAGATACGCAGTATTTT	CASGYRDPTDTQYF
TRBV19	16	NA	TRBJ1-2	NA	TGTGCCAGTAGTACAGGTCGGGGACCCGATAACTATGGCTACACCTTC	CASSTGRGPDNYGYTF
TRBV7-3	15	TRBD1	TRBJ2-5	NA	TGTGCCAGCAGCTTAATGACAGGGGGGAAGGAGACCCAGTACTTC	CASSLMTGGKETQYF
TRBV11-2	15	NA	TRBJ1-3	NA	TGTGCCAGCACCCCTGACCAGACCTCTGGACACACCATATATTTT	CASTPDQTSGHTIYF
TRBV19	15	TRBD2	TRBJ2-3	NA	TGTGCCAGTAGTATTCTAGCGGCGGCCACAGATACGCAGTATTTT	CASSILAAATDTQYF
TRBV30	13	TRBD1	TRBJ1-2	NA	TGTGCCTGGAGTGACAGGGGGCTGCGGGGCTACACCTTC	CAWSDRGLRGYTF
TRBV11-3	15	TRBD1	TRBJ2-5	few	TGTGCCAGCAGCTCGGAACAGGGGGTTGGAGAGACCCAGTACTTC	CASSSEQGVGETQYF
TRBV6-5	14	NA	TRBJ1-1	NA	TGTGCCAGCAGTTGGTTGGGTATGAACACTGAAGCTTTCTTT	CASSWLGMNTEAFF
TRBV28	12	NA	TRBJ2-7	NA	TGTGCCAGCGCACCTCGACTAGGCGAGCAGTACTTC	CASAPRLGEQYF
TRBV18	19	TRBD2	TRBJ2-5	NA	TGTGCCAGCGGCAGGGGCGTACCGGGACTAGCGGAGATCCAAGAGACCCAGTACTTC	CASGRGVPGLAEIQETQYF
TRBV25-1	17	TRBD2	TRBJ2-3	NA	TGTGCCAGCAGTGACCTCCGAGCTAGCGGGAGTCAAGATACGCAGTATTTT	CASSDLRASGSQDTQYF